These T cell receptor beta chains were read from a single sample in a study of blood T cell repertoires in COVID-19. Clones were read by immunoSEQ multiplex PCR, and TCRdb kept only the in-frame ones, dropping some. The table lists 110,000 or so clones, more than 65% of them singletons. The sample consisted of peripheral blood. These receptor sequences come from a woman at least 80 years old with active or convalescent COVID-19. Both conserved end residues are part of each CDR3. A D gene is named only where the DNA matches it firmly. A row's size may be missing; if present it is once, few, many or a size class.

clone_size j_call d_call v_call cdr3_nt cdr3_aa
NA TRBJ1-2 NA TRBV24-1 TGTGCCACCAGTGACGGACCCATCTCGGATGGGGGGGGCTACACCTTC CATSDGPISDGGGYTF
NA TRBJ2-7 NA TRBV2 TGTGCCAGCAAGGGGGGAGGGAACGAGCAGTACTTC CASKGGGNEQYF
NA TRBJ1-2 TRBD1 TRBV9 TGTGCCAGCAGCGTCAGACCGGGACAGGGTCTCGATGGCTACACCTTC CASSVRPGQGLDGYTF
NA TRBJ2-7 NA TRBV7-6 TGTGCCAGCAGCTTAGCGGCAGCGTTCACTTCAACCTACGAGCAGTACTTC CASSLAAAFTSTYEQYF
NA TRBJ2-1 NA TRBV3-1/TRBV3-2 TGTGCCAGCAGCCCTCGGGTCTCTGGTTGGAACAATGAGCAGTTCTTC CASSPRVSGWNNEQFF
NA TRBJ2-1 TRBD2 TRBV10-1 TGCGCCAGCAGCGGTGGACTAGCGGGAGGGCAAGTCAATGAGCAGTTCTTC CASSGGLAGGQVNEQFF
NA TRBJ1-2 NA TRBV12-3/TRBV12-4 TGTGCCAGCAGTTTAGCGCCAGGGGCCCACACCTTC CASSLAPGAHTF
NA TRBJ2-3 TRBD1 TRBV7-9 TGTGCCAGCAGCTTATTCGGACAGGGTCAAGCAGATACGCAGTATTTT CASSLFGQGQADTQYF
NA TRBJ2-7 NA TRBV10-2 TGCGCCAGCAGTGAGTCCAGCGGGTTAGCCTACGAGCAGTACTTC CASSESSGLAYEQYF
once TRBJ1-4 NA TRBV7-9 TGTGCCAGCAGCTTTTCAGGGAATGAAAAACTGTTTTTT CASSFSGNEKLFF
NA TRBJ2-5 NA TRBV6-1 TGTGCCAGCAGTGAAGTGGCAGAGACCCAGTACTTC CASSEVAETQYF
NA TRBJ1-2 TRBD1 TRBV6-6 TGTGCCAGCAGTTCCGGGACAGGGGGCTACACCTTC CASSSGTGGYTF
NA TRBJ1-4 TRBD1 TRBV5-1 TGCGCCAGCAGCTTGGAGTACAGGGGTGTCGCCCGGGGAGAAAAACTGTTTTTT CASSLEYRGVARGEKLFF
NA TRBJ1-2 NA TRBV28 TGTGCCAGCAGCCTTCCCCAGAGCGTCTATGGCTACACCTTC CASSLPQSVYGYTF
NA TRBJ1-5 TRBD1 TRBV7-2 TGTGCCAGCAGTCGGGGGACAGGGGGCCTTCAGCCCCAGCATTTT CASSRGTGGLQPQHF
once TRBJ2-7 TRBD2 TRBV28 TGTGCCAGCACGGGACTAGTGAGCGAGCAGTACTTC CASTGLVSEQYF
NA TRBJ2-1 NA TRBV5-1 TGCGCCAGCAGCTTTCCCCTGGGTCACCAGACTTTCAATGAGCAGTTCTTC CASSFPLGHQTFNEQFF
NA TRBJ2-2 NA TRBV7-8 TGTGCCAGCAGCTTACCGGGGGTAGGGGACACCGGGGAGCTGTTTTTT CASSLPGVGDTGELFF
NA TRBJ2-5 NA TRBV19 TGTGCCAGTAGTACCCGGGACTTCCAAGAGACCCAGTACTTC CASSTRDFQETQYF
NA TRBJ2-1 NA TRBV3-1/TRBV3-2 TGTGCCAGCAGCCCCGTGGACTCCCGAGGGTTCAATGAGCAGTTCTTC CASSPVDSRGFNEQFF
NA TRBJ1-1 NA TRBV28 TGTGCCAGCAGCTCCCGACCAATGAGGGAAGCTTTCTTT CASSSRPMREAFF
NA TRBJ2-4 NA TRBV5-1 TGCGCCAGCAGCACCTCGGCCGCCGGGGCCAAAAACATTCAGTACTTC CASSTSAAGAKNIQYF
NA TRBJ2-3 TRBD2 TRBV5-1 TGCGCCAGCAGCCGGCAAGGTAGCGGGTGGGGCGCAGATACGCAGTATTTT CASSRQGSGWGADTQYF
NA TRBJ2-3 TRBD2 TRBV7-9 TGTGCCAGCAGCTTAGGGACTAGCAACCTAGCGACGACAGATACGCAGTATTTT CASSLGTSNLATTDTQYF
few TRBJ2-5 NA TRBV18 TGTGCCAGCTCACCCTCCCAAGAGACCCAGTACTTC CASSPSQETQYF
few TRBJ2-1 TRBD1 TRBV7-9 TGTGCCAGCAGGCAGTTCCAGGGGGTCAATGAGCAGTTCTTC CASRQFQGVNEQFF
NA TRBJ1-6 TRBD1 TRBV28 TGTGCCAGCAGTTTGCAGGGGGTCGCACCCCTCCACTTT CASSLQGVAPLHF